This TCR beta chain was sequenced during a study of blood T cells in healthy people across ages. About the research overall: For every two T cells, template switching captured about one barcoded beta molecule. Study observations and caveats: There was no known CMV status for donors, so expanded clonotype changes were possibly confounded. Donors of long life had a larger count of naive CD4+ cells and greater diversity than aged donors. Naive and antigen-experienced cells could not be conclusively compared, given unsorted PBMCs.

This CDR3 has 15 amino acids. Germline V gene sequence: CDR1 DFQATT, CDR2 SNEGSKA (reference sequence). Together with a sample-barcoded 5' primer, a J-beta primer mix was included in a second PCR lasting about 7 to 11 cycles. Each CDR3 protein is one row after TCRdb ran MiXCR on the 5' RACE reads. The sample records about 1.6 million distinct CDR3 sequences, around 35% being singletons. This clonotype turned up a few times. Its cognate antigen is unknown. The rearrangement joins TRBV20-1 to TRBJ2-3; D perhaps matches TRBD2 (7 bases). The source of this sequence is a woman under 40 in good health. Specimen: blood. CDR3 DNA sequence: TGCAGCTCCCAAGGGGGGGGGTCACGCACAGATACGCAGTATTTT. The encoded protein is CSSQGGGSRTDTQYF.